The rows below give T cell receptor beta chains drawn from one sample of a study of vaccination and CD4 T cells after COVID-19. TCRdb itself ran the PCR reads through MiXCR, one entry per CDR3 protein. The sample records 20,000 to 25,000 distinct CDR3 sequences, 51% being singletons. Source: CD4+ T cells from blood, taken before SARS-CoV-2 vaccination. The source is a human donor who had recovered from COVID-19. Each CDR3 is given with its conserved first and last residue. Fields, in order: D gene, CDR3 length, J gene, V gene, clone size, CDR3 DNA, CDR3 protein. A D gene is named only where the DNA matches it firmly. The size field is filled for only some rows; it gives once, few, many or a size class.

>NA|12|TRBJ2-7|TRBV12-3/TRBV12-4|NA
TGTGCCAGCAGCCGACAAGTAGCAGAGCAGTACTTC
CASSRQVAEQYF
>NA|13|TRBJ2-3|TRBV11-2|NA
TGTGCCAGCAGCTCACGGATCTCAGATACGCAGTATTTT
CASSSRISDTQYF
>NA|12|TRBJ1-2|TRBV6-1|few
TGTGCCAGCAGGGTAATTGCTAGAGGCTACACCTTC
CASRVIARGYTF
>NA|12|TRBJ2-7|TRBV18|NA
TGTGCCAGCTCACCGCGGGACGACGAGCAGTACTTC
CASSPRDDEQYF
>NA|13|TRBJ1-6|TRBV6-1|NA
TGTGCCAGCAGTGAAGTCGGGAATTCACCCCTCCACTTT
CASSEVGNSPLHF
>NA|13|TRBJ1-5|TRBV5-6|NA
TGTGCCAGCAGCTTTTCGGGGGGCTTGTCCCAGCATTTT
CASSFSGGLSQHF
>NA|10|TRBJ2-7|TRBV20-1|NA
TGCAGTGCGCAGACAAGGGAGCAGTACTTC
CSAQTREQYF
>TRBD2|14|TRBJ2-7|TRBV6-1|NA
TGTGCCAGCAGATTAGCGGGAGGCTCCTACGAGCAGTACTTC
CASRLAGGSYEQYF
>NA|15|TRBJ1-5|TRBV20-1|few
TGCAGCGTTATGACCGGGGCGGCGGTTAATCAGCCCCAGCATTTT
CSVMTGAAVNQPQHF
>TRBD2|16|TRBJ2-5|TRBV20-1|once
TGCAGTGCTGAGCGTAGCGGGAGGGCCTATGGAGAGACCCAGTACTTC
CSAERSGRAYGETQYF
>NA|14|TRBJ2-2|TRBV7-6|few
TGTGCCAGCAGCTCAGAGGCCAAAACCGGGGAGCTGTTTTTT
CASSSEAKTGELFF
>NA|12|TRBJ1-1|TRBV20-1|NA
TGCAGTGCTAGTCCGGACGCCACTGAAGCTTTCTTT
CSASPDATEAFF
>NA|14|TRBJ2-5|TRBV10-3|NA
TGTGCCATCAGGATAAGCGGAAACCAAGAGACCCAGTACTTC
CAIRISGNQETQYF
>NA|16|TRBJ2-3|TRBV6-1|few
TGTGCCAGCAGACGATCTCCACAGGGTAGCGTAGATACGCAGTATTTT
CASRRSPQGSVDTQYF
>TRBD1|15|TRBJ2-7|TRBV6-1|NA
TGTGCCAGCACCTCCGGGACAGCCGACTGGGGGGAGCAGTACTTC
CASTSGTADWGEQYF
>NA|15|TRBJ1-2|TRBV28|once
TGTGCCAGCAGTGTTACAGTGGCAACAACTTATGGCTACACCTTC
CASSVTVATTYGYTF
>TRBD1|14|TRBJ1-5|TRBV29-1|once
TGCAGCAAAAAAGGGACAGCAGACAATCAGCCCCAGCATTTT
CSKKGTADNQPQHF
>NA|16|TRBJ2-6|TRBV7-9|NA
TGTGCCAGCAGCCGACAGACATCATCCGGGGCCAACGTCCTGACTTTC
CASSRQTSSGANVLTF
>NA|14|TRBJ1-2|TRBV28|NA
TGTGCCAGCAAAGGTGGGGCGGGGGACTATGGCTACACCTTC
CASKGGAGDYGYTF
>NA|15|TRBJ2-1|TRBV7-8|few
TGTGCCAGCAGCTCCAGGGCCAGCTCCTACAATGAGCAGTTCTTC
CASSSRASSYNEQFF
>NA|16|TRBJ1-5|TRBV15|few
TGTGCCACCAGCAGACCCCTTCAAGAAAGCAATCAGCCCCAGCATTTT
CATSRPLQESNQPQHF
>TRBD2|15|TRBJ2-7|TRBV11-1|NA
TGTGCCAGCAGCTTATTTGGACTAGCGGTCCACGAGCAGTACTTC
CASSLFGLAVHEQYF
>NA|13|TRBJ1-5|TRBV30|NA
TGTGCCTGGAGTGTTCGAGGGAATCAGCCCCAGCATTTT
CAWSVRGNQPQHF
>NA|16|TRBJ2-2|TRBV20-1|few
TGCAGTGCTAGAAAATCAGGCAGGGTCACCACCGGGGAGCTGTTTTTT
CSARKSGRVTTGELFF
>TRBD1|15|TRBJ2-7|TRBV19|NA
TGTGCCAGTAGGAAGGCCCCAGGGGGCAAGCACGAGCAGTACTTC
CASRKAPGGKHEQYF
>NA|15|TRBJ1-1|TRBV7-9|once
TGTGCCAGCAGCTCGCCAAGGGTCGTGAACACTGAAGCTTTCTTT
CASSSPRVVNTEAFF
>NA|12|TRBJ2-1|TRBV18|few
TGTGCCAGCTCACCTCCTCGAGGTGAGCAGTTCTTC
CASSPPRGEQFF
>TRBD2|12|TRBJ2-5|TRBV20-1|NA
TGCAGCGGGGAGGGCGGGAGAGAGACCCAGTACTTC
CSGEGGRETQYF
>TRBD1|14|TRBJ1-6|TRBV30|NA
TGTGCCTGGATGAGACAGGGGGTTATGACACCCCTCCACTTT
CAWMRQGVMTPLHF
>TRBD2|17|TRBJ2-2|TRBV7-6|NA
TGTGCCAGCAGCCCAGTCCTAGCGGGCATAAACACCGGGGAGCTGTTTTTT
CASSPVLAGINTGELFF
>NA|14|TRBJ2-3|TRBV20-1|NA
TGCAGTGCTGTTCTTGCTTCAAGCACAGATACGCAGTATTTT
CSAVLASSTDTQYF
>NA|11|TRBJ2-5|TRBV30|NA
TGTGCCTGGAGTGTTTTGGAGACCCAGTACTTC
CAWSVLETQYF
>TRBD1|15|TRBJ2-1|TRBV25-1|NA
TGTGCCAGCAGTGTAGGACAGGGGGTTGGGCTTGAGCAGTTCTTC
CASSVGQGVGLEQFF
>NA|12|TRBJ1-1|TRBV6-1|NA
TGTGCCAGCGGGTTTTTTGGAACTGAAGCTTTCTTT
CASGFFGTEAFF
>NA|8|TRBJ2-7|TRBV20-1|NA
TGTTCGCCGGGCGAGCAGTACTTC
CSPGEQYF
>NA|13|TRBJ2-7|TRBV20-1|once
TGCAGTGCTTCGACCGGGATGTACGGCGAGCAGTACTTC
CSASTGMYGEQYF
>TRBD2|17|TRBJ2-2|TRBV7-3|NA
TGTGCCAGCAGCTTAAAGGGGCTAGCGGGATTCACCGGGGAGCTGTTTTTT
CASSLKGLAGFTGELFF
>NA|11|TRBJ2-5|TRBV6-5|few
TGTGCCAGCAGTTTGAAGGAGACCCAGTACTTC
CASSLKETQYF
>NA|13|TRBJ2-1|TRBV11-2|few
TGTGCCAGCAGCTTAGAAGCAGGTCAGGGACAGTTCTTC
CASSLEAGQGQFF
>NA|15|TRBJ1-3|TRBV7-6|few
TGTGCCAGCAGCTTAGCAGAGAGCTCTGGAAACACCATATATTTT
CASSLAESSGNTIYF